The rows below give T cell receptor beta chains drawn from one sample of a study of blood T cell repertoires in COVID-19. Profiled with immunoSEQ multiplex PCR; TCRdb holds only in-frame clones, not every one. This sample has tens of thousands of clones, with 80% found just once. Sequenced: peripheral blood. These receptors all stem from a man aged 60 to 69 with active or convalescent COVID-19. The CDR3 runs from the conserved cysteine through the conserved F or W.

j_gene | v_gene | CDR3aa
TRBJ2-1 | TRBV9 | CASSITSGSYNEQFF
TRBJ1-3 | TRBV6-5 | CASTYSSTIYF
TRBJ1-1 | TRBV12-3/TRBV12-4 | CASSLLVPEAFF
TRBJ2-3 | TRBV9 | CASSVGRRARASPDTQYF
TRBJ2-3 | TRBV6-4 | CASSSGGIRTDTQYF
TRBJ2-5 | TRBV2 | CASSPRVAGGETQYF
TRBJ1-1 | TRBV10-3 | CATQDRGLKGTEAFF
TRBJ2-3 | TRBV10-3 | CAISESKLGLAGVSTDTQYF
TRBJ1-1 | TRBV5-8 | CASRVETGGRTEAFF
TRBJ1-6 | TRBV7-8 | CASSLRNSPLHF
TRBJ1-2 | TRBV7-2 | CASSPARNYGYTF
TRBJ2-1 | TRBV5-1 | CASRSLDRNNEQFF
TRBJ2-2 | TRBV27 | CASSWGQGVTGELFF
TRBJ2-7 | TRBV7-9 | CASRDRRALSYEQYF
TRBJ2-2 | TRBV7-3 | CASSLSLAGTTGELFF
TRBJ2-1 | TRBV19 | CASKGMNRGRRDNEQFF
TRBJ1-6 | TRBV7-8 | CASSLGQDRGPLHF
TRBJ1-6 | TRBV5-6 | CASSLKQPSSYNSPLHF
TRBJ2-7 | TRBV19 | CASSTPRESTYEQYF
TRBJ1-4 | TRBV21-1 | CASSTPGQGLATNEKLFF
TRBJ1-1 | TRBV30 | CAWTKVARTEAFF
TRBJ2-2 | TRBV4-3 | CASSQERTAGADTGELFF
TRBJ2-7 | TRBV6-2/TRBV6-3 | CASSSAARTERYEQYF
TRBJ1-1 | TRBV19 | CASSQGAAEAFF
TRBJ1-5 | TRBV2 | CASSDVGQGYGQPQHF
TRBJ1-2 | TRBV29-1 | CSVPGQGTIYGYTF
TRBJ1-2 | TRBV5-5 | CASSLDIGRNYGYTF
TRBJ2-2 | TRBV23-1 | CASSQSSLAGYTGELFF
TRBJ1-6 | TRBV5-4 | CASSPDSSSYNSPLHF
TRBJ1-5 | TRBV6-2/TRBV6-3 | CASSYGGPGPPQHF
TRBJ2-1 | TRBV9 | CASSVGSDNEQFF
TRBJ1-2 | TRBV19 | CASSIGQSRAYGYTF
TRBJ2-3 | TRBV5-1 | CASSLGTVASTDTQYF
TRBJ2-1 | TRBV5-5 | CASSITLTGGSYNEQFF
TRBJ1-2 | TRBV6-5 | CASSYSTGPGLGYTF
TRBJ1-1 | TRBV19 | CASTLSGRGTMNTEAFF
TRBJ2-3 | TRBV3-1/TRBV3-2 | CASSQTPTPSGTDTQYF
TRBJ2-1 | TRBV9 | CASSTGVYNEQFF
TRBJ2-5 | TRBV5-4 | CASGSLAGGKETQYF
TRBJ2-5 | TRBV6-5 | CATTSGKETQYF
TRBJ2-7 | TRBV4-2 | CASSQVVGRGRLYEQYF